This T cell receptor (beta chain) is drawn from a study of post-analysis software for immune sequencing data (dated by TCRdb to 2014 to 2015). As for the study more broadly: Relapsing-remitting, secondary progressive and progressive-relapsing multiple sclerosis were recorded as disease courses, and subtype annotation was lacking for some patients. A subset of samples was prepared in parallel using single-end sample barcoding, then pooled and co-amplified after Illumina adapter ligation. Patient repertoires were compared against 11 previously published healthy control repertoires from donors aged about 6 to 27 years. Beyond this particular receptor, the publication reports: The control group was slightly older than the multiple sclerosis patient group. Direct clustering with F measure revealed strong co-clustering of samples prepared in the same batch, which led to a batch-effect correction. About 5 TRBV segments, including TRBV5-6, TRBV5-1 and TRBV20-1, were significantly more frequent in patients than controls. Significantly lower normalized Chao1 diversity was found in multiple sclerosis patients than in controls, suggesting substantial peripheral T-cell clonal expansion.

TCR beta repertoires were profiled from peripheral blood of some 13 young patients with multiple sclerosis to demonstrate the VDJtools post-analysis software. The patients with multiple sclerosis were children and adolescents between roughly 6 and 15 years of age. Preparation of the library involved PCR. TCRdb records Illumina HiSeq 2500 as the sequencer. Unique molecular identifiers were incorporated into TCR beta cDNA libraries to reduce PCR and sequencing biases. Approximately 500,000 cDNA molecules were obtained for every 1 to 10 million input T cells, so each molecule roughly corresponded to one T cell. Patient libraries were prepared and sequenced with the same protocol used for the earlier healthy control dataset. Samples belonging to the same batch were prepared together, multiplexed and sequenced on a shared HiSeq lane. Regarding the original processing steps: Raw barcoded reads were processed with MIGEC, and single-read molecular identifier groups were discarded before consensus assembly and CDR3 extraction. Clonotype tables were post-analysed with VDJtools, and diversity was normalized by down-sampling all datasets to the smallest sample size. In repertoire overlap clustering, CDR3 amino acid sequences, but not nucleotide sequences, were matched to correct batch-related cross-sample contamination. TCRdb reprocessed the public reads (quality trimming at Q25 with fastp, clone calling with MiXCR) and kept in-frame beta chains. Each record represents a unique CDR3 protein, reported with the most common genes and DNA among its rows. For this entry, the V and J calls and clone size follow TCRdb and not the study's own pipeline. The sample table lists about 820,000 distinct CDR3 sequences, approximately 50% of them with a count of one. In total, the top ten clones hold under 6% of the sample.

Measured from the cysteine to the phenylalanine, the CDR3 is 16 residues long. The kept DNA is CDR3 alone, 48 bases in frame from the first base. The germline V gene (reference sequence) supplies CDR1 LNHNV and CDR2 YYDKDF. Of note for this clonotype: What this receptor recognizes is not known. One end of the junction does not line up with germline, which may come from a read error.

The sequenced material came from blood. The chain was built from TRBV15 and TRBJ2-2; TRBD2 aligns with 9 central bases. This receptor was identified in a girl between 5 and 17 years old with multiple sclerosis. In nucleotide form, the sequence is TGTGCCATCAGCAGACACGCTATAGCGGGGGACGGGGAGCTGTTTTTT. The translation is CAISRHAIAGDGELFF.